What follows are 8 T cell receptor beta chains derived from one specimen sequenced in a study of early T cells in non-severe SARS-CoV-2 infection (TCRdb year 2021). The protocol used for the library was 5' RACE. TCRdb names NextSeq 500 as the instrument used. Clones were called with MiXCR by TCRdb after fastp trimmed the public reads at Q25, and only in-frame beta chains were retained. Identical CDR3 proteins give one entry, which carries the most common genes and DNA. The sample table lists 75,000 or so distinct CDR3 sequences, about 14% of them with a count of one. Of the sample, approximately 10% is held by the ten largest clones. The sample consisted of whole blood. The source of these receptors is an adult who was a healthcare worker with PCR-confirmed SARS-CoV-2 infection or an uninfected control (not recorded which).

In its sample, this clonotype was seen once. This rearrangement joins TRBV28 to TRBJ1-1; D remains unclear. Between the trimmed V and J ends, which lost 6 bases and 7 bases, there was a span of 9 bases. There are 11 residues in the CDR3. Germline V gene data show CDR1 as MDHEN and CDR2 as SYDVKM. The CDR3 nucleotides read TGTGCCAGCAGCGATTTTAGTGAAGCTTTCTTT. Encoded protein: CASSDFSEAFF. Full variable domain (outside the CDR3, taken from reference TRBV28 and TRBJ1-1): DVKVTQSSRYLVKRTGEKVFLECVQDMDHENMFWYRQDPGLGLRLIYFSYDVKMKEKGDIPEGYSVSREKKERFSLILESASTNQTSMYLCASSDFSEAFFGQGTRLTVV.

This clonotype was detected many times. The chain's CDR3 is CSVGTGLWAFF. DNA of the CDR3: TGCAGCGTAGGAACAGGCCTGTGGGCTTTCTTT. The chain recombines TRBV29-1 with TRBJ1-1, with D perhaps matching TRBD1 (5 bases). CDR3 length: 11 amino acids. Between the trimmed V and J ends, which lost 6 bases and 11 bases, there was a span of 16 bases. Per germline, CDR1 SQVTM and CDR2 ANQGSEA.

There are many counts of this clonotype. The genes are TRBV29-1 and TRBJ1-2; no definite D call. The CDR3 consists of 10 residues. Trimming stripped 6 bases from V and 11 bases from J, with 13 bases between. Germline V gene sequence: CDR1 SQVTM, CDR2 ANQGSEA. In nucleotides, the CDR3 is TGCAGCGTCGGGAGACCCGAGTACACCTTC. Its translation is CSVGRPEYTF. The complete variable domain, with remaining parts taken from reference TRBV29-1 and TRBJ1-2, reads SAVISQKPSRDICQRGTSLTIQCQVDSQVTMMFWYRQQPGQSLTLIATANQGSEATYESGFVIDKFPISRPNLTFSTLTVSNMSPEDSSIYLCSVGRPEYTFGSGTRLTVV.

This clonotype was detected a few times. J is TRBJ2-7 and V is TRBV6-6; the D call may be TRBD1 or TRBD2 (5 bases each). The CDR3 length is 15 residues. The V and J ends lost 7 bases and 1 base respectively, with 17 bases between them. Germline values: CDR1 MNHNY, CDR2 SVGAGI (reference sequence). The CDR3 coding sequence is TGTGCCAGCACCCACCACCGGGACCGATCCTACGAGCAGTACTTC. Translating gives CASTHHRDRSYEQYF.

This clonotype was counted a few times. The chain couples TRBV3-1 to TRBJ1-2; TRBD1 matches 8 bases. V dropped 0 bases and J dropped 5; count of bases not matched to a gene: 2. CDR3 length: 14 residues. Germline CDR1 LGHDT, CDR2 YNNKEL (reference sequence). The CDR3 here is CASSQDNRGYGYTF. In nucleotides, the CDR3 is TGTGCCAGCAGCCAAGATAACAGGGGGTATGGCTACACCTTC.

This chain connects TRBV11-2 to TRBJ2-2; unclear D gene. Trimming stripped 3 bases from V and 3 bases from J, with 5 bases between. Germline loops: CDR1 SGHAT, CDR2 FQNNGV. This CDR3 region has 13 residues. The CDR3 region is CASSLSDTGELFF. CDR3 nucleotides: TGTGCCAGCAGCTTGTCTGACACCGGGGAGCTGTTTTTT.

In this sample, this clonotype turned up a few times. The chain uses TRBV3-1 and TRBJ1-5; maybe TRBD1 (6 bases). Germline V gene data show CDR1 as LGHDT and CDR2 as YNNKEL (reference sequence). This CDR3 contains 15 residues. V was pared by 5 bases and J by 4 bases, with 15 bases between. The CDR3 nucleotides are TGTGCCAGCAGCTCCTCCGGGACAACGAATCAGCCCCAGCATTTT. Protein sequence: CASSSSGTTNQPQHF. The whole variable domain, filled in from reference TRBV3-1 and TRBJ1-5, reads DTAVSQTPKYLVTQMGNDKSIKCEQNLGHDTMYWYKQDSKKFLKIMFSYNNKELIINETVPNRFSPKSPDKAHLNLHINSLELGDSAVYFCASSSSGTTNQPQHFGDGTRLSIL.

This clonotype was observed a few times. The rearrangement links TRBV12-3 or TRBV12-4 to TRBJ2-3; 10 nucleotides agree with TRBD2. J was trimmed by 4 bases and V by 4 bases; bases with no gene match: 11. The CDR3 length is 17 residues. CDR3 in DNA: TGTGCCAGCAGTTCCGGAAAGAGCGGGGGGGCTGCAGATACGCAGTATTTT. This encodes CASSSGKSGGAADTQYF.